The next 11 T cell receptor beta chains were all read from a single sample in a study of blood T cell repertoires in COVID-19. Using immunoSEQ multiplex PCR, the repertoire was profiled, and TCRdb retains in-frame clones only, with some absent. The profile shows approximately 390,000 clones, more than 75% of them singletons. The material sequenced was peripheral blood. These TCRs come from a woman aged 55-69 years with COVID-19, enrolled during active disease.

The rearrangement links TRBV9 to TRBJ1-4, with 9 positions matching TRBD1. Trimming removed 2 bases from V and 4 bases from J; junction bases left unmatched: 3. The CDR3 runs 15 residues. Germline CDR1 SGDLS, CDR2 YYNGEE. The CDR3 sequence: CASSVGDRDNEKLFF. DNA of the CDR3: TGTGCCAGCAGCGTGGGGGACAGGGATAATGAAAAACTGTTTTTT.

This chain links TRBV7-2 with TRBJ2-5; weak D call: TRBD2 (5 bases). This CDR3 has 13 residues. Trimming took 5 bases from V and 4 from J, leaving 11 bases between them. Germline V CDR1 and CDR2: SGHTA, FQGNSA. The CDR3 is CASSPGRLETQYF. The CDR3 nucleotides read TGTGCCAGCAGCCCGGGAAGATTAGAGACCCAGTACTTC.

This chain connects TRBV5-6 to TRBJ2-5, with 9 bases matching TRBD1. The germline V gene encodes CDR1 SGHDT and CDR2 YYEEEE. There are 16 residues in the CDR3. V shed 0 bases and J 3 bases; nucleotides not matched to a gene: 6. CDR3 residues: CASSLATGTGKETQYF. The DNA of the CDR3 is TGTGCCAGCAGCTTGGCAACTGGGACAGGGAAAGAGACCCAGTACTTC.

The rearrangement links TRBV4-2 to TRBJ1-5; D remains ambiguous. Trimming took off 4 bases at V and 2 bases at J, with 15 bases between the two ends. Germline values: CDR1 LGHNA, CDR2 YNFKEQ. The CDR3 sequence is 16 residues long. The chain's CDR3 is CASSPLGNQGNQPQHF. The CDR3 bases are TGTGCCAGCAGCCCACTGGGTAATCAGGGCAATCAGCCCCAGCATTTT.

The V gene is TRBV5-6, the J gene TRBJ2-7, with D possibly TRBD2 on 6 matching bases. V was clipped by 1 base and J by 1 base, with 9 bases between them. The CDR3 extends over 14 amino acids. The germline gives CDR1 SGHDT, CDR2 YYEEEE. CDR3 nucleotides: TGTGCCAGCAGCTTGATACGGGGGTCCTACGAGCAGTACTTC. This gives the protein CASSLIRGSYEQYF.

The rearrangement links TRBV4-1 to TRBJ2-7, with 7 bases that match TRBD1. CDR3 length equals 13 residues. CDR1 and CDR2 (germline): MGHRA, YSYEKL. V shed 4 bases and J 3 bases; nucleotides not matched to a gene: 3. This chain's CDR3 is CASSRGQDYEQYF. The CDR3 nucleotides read TGCGCCAGCAGCCGCGGACAGGACTACGAGCAGTACTTC.

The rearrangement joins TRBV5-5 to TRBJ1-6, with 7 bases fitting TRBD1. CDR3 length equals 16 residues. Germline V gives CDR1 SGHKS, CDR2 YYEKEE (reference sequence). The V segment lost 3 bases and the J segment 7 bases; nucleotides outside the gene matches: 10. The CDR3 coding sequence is TGTGCCAGCAGCTCCACGGTGGACAGGTCGAATTCACCCCTCCACTTT. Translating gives CASSSTVDRSNSPLHF. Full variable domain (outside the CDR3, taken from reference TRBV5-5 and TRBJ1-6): DAGVTQSPTHLIKTRGQQVTLRCSPISGHKSVSWYQQVLGQGPQFIFQYYEKEERGRGNFPDRFSARQFPNYSSELNVNALLLGDSALYLCASSSTVDRSNSPLHFGNGTRLTVT.

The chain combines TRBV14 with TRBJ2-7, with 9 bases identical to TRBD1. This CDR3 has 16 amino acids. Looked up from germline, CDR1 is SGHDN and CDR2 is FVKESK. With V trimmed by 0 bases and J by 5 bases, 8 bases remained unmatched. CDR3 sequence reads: CASSQERDRDFDEQYF. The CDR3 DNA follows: TGTGCCAGCAGCCAAGAGCGGGACAGGGATTTTGACGAGCAGTACTTC. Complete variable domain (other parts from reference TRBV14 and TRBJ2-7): EAGVTQFPSHSVIEKGQTVTLRCDPISGHDNLYWYRRVMGKEIKFLLHFVKESKQDESGMPNNRFLAERTGGTYSTLKVQPAELEDSGVYFCASSQERDRDFDEQYFGPGTRLTVT.

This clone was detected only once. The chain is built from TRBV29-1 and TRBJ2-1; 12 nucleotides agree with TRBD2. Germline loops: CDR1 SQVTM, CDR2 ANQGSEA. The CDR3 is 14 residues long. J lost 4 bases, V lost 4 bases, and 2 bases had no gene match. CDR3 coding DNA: TGCAGCGTTGCTGGACTAGCGGGATACAATGAGCAGTTCTTC. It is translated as CSVAGLAGYNEQFF.

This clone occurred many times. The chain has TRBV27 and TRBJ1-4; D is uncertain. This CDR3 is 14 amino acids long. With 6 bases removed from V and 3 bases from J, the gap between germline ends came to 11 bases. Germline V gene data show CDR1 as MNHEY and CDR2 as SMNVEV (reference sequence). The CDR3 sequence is CASRPGMANEKLFF. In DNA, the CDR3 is TGTGCCAGCAGGCCGGGTATGGCTAATGAAAAACTGTTTTTT.

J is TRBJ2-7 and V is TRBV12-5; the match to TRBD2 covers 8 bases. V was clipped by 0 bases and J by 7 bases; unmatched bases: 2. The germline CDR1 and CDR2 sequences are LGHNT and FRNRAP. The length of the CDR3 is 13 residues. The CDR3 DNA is TGTGCTAGTGGTTTGGTAGGGACTAGGGAGCAGTACTTC. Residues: CASGLVGTREQYF.